The 17 T cell receptor beta chains below all came from one sample that was sequenced in a study of cytomegalovirus exposure and HLA in healthy donors. Both 60 Vbeta primers and 13 Jbeta primers went into the PCR. TCRdb keeps only in-frame clones here, not all; method: immunoSEQ multiplex PCR. The sample carries about 140,000 clones, roughly three fifths recorded once. Sequenced input: PBMCs. These receptors came from a woman between 55 and 75 years old in good health and CMV-seronegative.

The chain joins TRBV18 to TRBJ1-1; TRBD1 agrees at 9 bases. Germline assignment: CDR1 KGHSH and CDR2 LQKENI. Losses at the gene ends were 2 bases for V and 4 bases for J; bases not matched to a gene: 20. This CDR3 comprises 20 residues. The CDR3 loop reads CASSPTAPTGTGRRSTEAFF. CDR3 DNA: TGTGCCAGCTCACCAACCGCACCGACCGGGACAGGGAGACGGAGCACTGAAGCTTTCTTT.

The chain is built from TRBV15 and TRBJ1-5; TRBD1 is a possible D gene (5 bases). The CDR3 is made up of 16 amino acids. The germline V gene has CDR1 LNHNV and CDR2 YYDKDF (reference sequence). Trimming cost V 1 base and J 2 bases, with 12 bases left between them. CDR3 coding DNA: TGTGCCACCAGCAGAGCTCTGGGGCCGGGCAATCAGCCCCAGCATTTT. It yields the protein CATSRALGPGNQPQHF.

The CDR3 protein is CASSNLDRSNQPQHF. The CDR3 region has the DNA TGTGCCAGCAGCAACTTAGACAGGAGCAATCAGCCCCAGCATTTT. The gene calls are TRBV28 and TRBJ1-5, with D perhaps TRBD1 (6 bases). The CDR3 has 15 residues. Trimming pared 6 bases from V and 1 base from J, leaving 13 bases between. Germline CDR1 MDHEN, CDR2 SYDVKM.

Comment on this clone: Other DNA sequences in the sample encode the same CDR3. J is TRBJ2-3 and V is TRBV9; 11 bases are shared with TRBD2. The trim removed 2 bases at V and 3 bases at J, leaving 2 bases unmatched. Germline lookup yields CDR1 SGDLS and CDR2 YYNGEE. This CDR3 is built from 15 residues. CDR3: CASSVLAGGTDTQYF. CDR3 coding DNA: TGTGCCAGCAGCGTTTTAGCGGGAGGGACAGATACGCAGTATTTT. Variable domain in full (rest from reference TRBV9 and TRBJ2-3): DSGVTQTPKHLITATGQRVTLRCSPRSGDLSVYWYQQSLDQGLQFLIQYYNGEERAKGNILERFSAQQFPDLHSELNLSSLELGDSALYFCASSVLAGGTDTQYFGPGTRLTVL.

The rearrangement links TRBV28 to TRBJ2-1; TRBD1 aligns across 8 bases. With V trimmed by 7 bases and J by 2 bases, 7 bases remained unmatched. CDR1 and CDR2 from the germline V gene are MDHEN and SYDVKM. The CDR3 is 15 amino acids. The CDR3 DNA reads TGTGCCAGCATTGGGACAGGTGAAGCCTACAATGAGCAGTTCTTC. It specifies CASIGTGEAYNEQFF.

The gene calls are TRBV6-1 and TRBJ2-5; TRBD1 aligns across 7 bases. Gene TRBJ2-7 matches the end of the DNA better, so the J call may be wrong. Germline V gene data show CDR1 as MNHNS and CDR2 as SASEGT. The CDR3 contains 15 residues. The CDR3 region is CASSVGGLSYYEQYF. In DNA, the CDR3 is TGTGCCAGCAGTGTAGGGGGCCTATCGTACTACGAGCAGTACTTC.

In regard to this clone: Other DNA sequences in the same sample also yield this CDR3. The V call is TRBV5-4, the J call TRBJ2-7, with 7 positions matching TRBD1. V lost 0 bases and J lost 0; bases outside the gene matches: 0. This CDR3 has 14 residues. Germline assignment: CDR1 SGHNT and CDR2 YYREEE (reference sequence). The CDR3 DNA follows: TGTGCCAGCAGCTTGGGGGACAGCTCCTACGAGCAGTACTTC. This sequence encodes CASSLGDSSYEQYF.

A few counts support this clone. The V and J genes are TRBV6-1 and TRBJ2-7, with 8 bases aligning to TRBD1. CDR3 length equals 14 residues. Trimming cost V 5 bases and J 5 bases; bases outside gene matches: 8. Germline V lookup: CDR1 MNHNS, CDR2 SASEGT. The CDR3 DNA reads TGTGCCAGCAGTTCCGGGACAGGCGGCAACGAGCAGTACTTC. Its protein is CASSSGTGGNEQYF.

The chain is built from TRBV19 and TRBJ2-3; 11 bases are a match to TRBD1. Trimming at V came to 1 base and at J to 0 bases, leaving 6 bases not matched to a gene. Germline V gene data show CDR1 as LNHDA and CDR2 as SQIVND (reference sequence). CDR3 length: 18 residues. CDR3 sequence reads: CASSIGAGTGGSTDTQYF. CDR3 coding DNA: TGTGCCAGTAGTATAGGGGCCGGGACAGGGGGTAGCACAGATACGCAGTATTTT.

The V gene is TRBV11-2, the J gene TRBJ1-6, with no clear D. The CDR3 runs 14 residues. V was pared by 5 bases and J by 10 bases, with 15 bases between. Germline loops: CDR1 SGHAT, CDR2 FQNNGV. CDR3 protein: CASSRGRGGSPLHF. Here the CDR3 DNA reads TGTGCCAGCAGCCGCGGACGGGGTGGGTCACCCCTCCACTTT.

The genes are TRBV7-2 and TRBJ2-3; TRBD2 is a possible D gene (6 bases). The CDR3 has 13 amino acids. Per germline, CDR1 SGHTA and CDR2 FQGNSA. Trimming took 5 bases from V and 11 from J, leaving 17 bases between them. The CDR3 here is CASSPGTGGWQYF. CDR3 sequence (DNA): TGTGCCAGCAGCCCCGGGACTGGGGGTTGGCAGTATTTT.

V gene TRBV4-1 combines with J gene TRBJ2-7; 7 positions match TRBD2. The length of the CDR3 is 16 residues. The germline gives CDR1 MGHRA, CDR2 YSYEKL. After removal of 1 base from V and 3 bases from J, the junction contained 9 bases not matched to a gene. This CDR3 is CASSQAATSSNYEQYF. Here the CDR3 DNA reads TGCGCCAGCAGCCAAGCCGCGACTAGCAGCAACTACGAGCAGTACTTC.

The rearrangement joins TRBV14 to TRBJ2-7; TRBD1 agrees at 10 bases. The CDR3 spans 14 residues. Germline lookup yields CDR1 SGHDN and CDR2 FVKESK. Trimming cost V 1 base and J 6 bases; bases outside gene matches: 3. CDR3 residues: CASSQVTGGGEQYF. The CDR3 DNA sequence: TGTGCCAGCAGCCAAGTGACAGGGGGCGGCGAGCAGTACTTC.

This clone was counted once. The rearrangement joins TRBV6-1 to TRBJ1-2; D is undetermined. V was clipped by 1 base and J by 8 bases, with 11 bases between them. The CDR3 spans 13 residues. From germline, CDR1 is MNHNS and CDR2 SASEGT. CDR3 amino acids: CASSEGRAAGYTF. The CDR3 coding sequence is TGTGCCAGCAGTGAAGGGCGGGCGGCGGGCTACACCTTC.

In this sample, this clone turned up a few times. The chain has TRBV28 and TRBJ1-6; D gene unclear. V lost 3 bases and J 7 bases, leaving 13 bases between the germline ends. The CDR3 extends over 15 amino acids. CDR1 is MDHEN, CDR2 SYDVKM, per germline. The CDR3 here is CASSFLSGNNSPLHF. CDR3 coding DNA: TGTGCCAGCAGTTTCCTATCCGGGAACAATTCACCCCTCCACTTT.

The DNA of the CDR3 is TGTGCCAGTATTCCTAGCGGGGATGGAAGTACGCAGTATTTT. Encoded protein: CASIPSGDGSTQYF. The V gene is TRBV19, the J gene TRBJ2-3; TRBD2 matches at 9 bases. CDR1 and CDR2 (germline): LNHDA, SQIVND (reference sequence). With V trimmed by 7 bases and J by 8 bases, 10 bases remained unmatched. The CDR3 is 14 amino acids.

This clone was seen a single time. V is TRBV7-9 and J is TRBJ2-3; 12 nucleotides match TRBD1. The junction had 5 bases not matched to a gene; V was cut back by 0 bases and J by 4 bases. The germline CDR1 and CDR2 sequences are SEHNR and FQNEAQ (reference sequence). This CDR3 is built from 17 residues. The CDR3 spells CASSLAGTGGVPDTQYF. The DNA of the CDR3 is TGTGCCAGCAGCTTAGCGGGGACAGGGGGCGTCCCAGATACGCAGTATTTT.